This record looks at one T cell receptor (beta chain) sequence and its context. Antigen: not known. The investigators reverse transcribed all of the isolated RNA, so they sequenced expressed TCRB transcripts. Assay: immunoSEQ multiplex PCR; the TCRdb copy retains only in-frame clones and omits some. In the table there are 250,000 to 350,000 clones, approximately 16% of which are singletons. Averaging roughly 0.12 L, one heparinised blood draw came from each individual donor. These data originate in a study of beta chain features in type 1 diabetes. Regarding the study as a whole: Within each of all four CD4+ subsets, Type 1 diabetes patients had TCRB CDR3s that were moderately but significantly shorter. Within the patient group, naive, central memory and Treg TCRB repertoires appeared more similar to each other than within healthy donors. The analysis here could not establish whether HLA type shapes TCRB rearrangement.

Germline lookup yields CDR1 MDHEN and CDR2 SYDVKM. This CDR3 spans 14 amino acids. J lost 3 bases, V lost 2 bases, and 1 base had no gene match. The TCR originated in a man aged 18 to 30 with type 1 diabetes. The sample was naive CD4+ T cells from blood. The genes are TRBV28 and TRBJ2-1; 7 bases align to TRBD1. CDR3 nucleotides: TGTGCCAGCAGTTTAAGGGACAGCTACAATGAGCAGTTCTTC. It codes for CASSLRDSYNEQFF. Together with reference TRBV28 and TRBJ2-1, the CDR3 gives the full variable domain: DVKVTQSSRYLVKRTGEKVFLECVQDMDHENMFWYRQDPGLGLRLIYFSYDVKMKEKGDIPEGYSVSREKKERFSLILESASTNQTSMYLCASSLRDSYNEQFFGPGTRLTVL.